The clone carrying this T cell receptor (beta chain) was observed a handful of times. Antigen unknown. Universal primer sites and UMIs were introduced during 5'RACE template-switching synthesis of TCR cDNA. MiXCR, run by TCRdb on the 5' RACE reads, gives a single entry per CDR3 protein. The repertoire includes 400,000 or so distinct CDR3 sequences, 6% to 8% of them detected once, and around 16% sits in the top ten. These data belong to a study of T cells after yellow fever vaccination. Study summary: With SMART-Seq v4 Ultra Low Input, the fractions containing low cell numbers were prepared. Study-level points and caveats: Among primary-vaccination clones, most reappeared after the booster, at almost 98% for CD4 and 85% to 90% for CD8. There was a possibility that FACS-sorted repertoires contained abundant clonotypes contaminating from the bulk population.

Trimming shortened V by 2 bases and J by 7 bases, and 11 bases separated the two germline ends. CDR1 is SGHVS and CDR2 is FQNEAQ in the germline V gene. The CDR3 consists of 14 residues. The clonotype was recovered from a man aged 25 to 45 who received the YFV17D yellow fever vaccine. The rearrangement links TRBV7-8 to TRBJ1-4; maybe TRBD1 (5 bases). The specimen was PBMCs, collected 5 days after the yellow fever booster vaccination. The CDR3 DNA is TGTGCCAGCAGCTTATCCGGGGCTCGTGAAAAACTGTTTTTT. The encoded protein is CASSLSGAREKLFF.